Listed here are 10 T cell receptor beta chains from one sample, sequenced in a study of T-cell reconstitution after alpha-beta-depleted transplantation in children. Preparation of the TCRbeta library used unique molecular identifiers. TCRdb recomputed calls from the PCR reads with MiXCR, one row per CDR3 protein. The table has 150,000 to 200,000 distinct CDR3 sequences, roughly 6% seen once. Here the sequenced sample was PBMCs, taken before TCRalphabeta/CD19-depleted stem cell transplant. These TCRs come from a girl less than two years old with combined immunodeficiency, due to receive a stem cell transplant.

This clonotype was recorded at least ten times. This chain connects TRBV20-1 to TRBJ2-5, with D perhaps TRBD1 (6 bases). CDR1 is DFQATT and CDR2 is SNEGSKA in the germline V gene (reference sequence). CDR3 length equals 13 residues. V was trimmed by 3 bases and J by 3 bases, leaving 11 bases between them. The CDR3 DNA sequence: TGCAGTGCTAGGCCGCCAGGGGAAGAGACCCAGTACTTC. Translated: CSARPPGEETQYF.

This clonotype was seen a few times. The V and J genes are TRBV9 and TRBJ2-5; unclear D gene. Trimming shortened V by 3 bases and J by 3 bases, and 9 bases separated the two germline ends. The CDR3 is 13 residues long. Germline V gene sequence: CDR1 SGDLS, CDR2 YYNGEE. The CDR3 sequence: CASSGGSEETQYF. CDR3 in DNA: TGTGCCAGCAGCGGGGGATCCGAAGAGACCCAGTACTTC.

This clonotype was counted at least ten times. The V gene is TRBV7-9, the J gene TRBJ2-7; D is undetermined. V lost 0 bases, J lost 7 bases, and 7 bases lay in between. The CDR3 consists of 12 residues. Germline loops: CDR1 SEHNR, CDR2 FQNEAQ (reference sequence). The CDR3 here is CASSLATEEQYF. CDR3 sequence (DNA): TGTGCCAGCAGCTTAGCGACGGAAGAGCAGTACTTC.

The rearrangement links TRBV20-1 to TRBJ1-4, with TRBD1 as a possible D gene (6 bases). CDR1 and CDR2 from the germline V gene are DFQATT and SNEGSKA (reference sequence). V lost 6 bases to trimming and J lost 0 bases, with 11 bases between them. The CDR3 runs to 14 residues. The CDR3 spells CSAETGPTNEKLFF. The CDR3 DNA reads TGCAGTGCGGAGACAGGTCCAACTAATGAAAAACTGTTTTTT.

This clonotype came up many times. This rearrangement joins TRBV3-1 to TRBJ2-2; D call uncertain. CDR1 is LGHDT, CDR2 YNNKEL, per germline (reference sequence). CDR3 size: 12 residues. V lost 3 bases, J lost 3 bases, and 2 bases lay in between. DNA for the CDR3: TGTGCCAGCAGCCACTACACCGGGGAGCTGTTTTTT. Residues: CASSHYTGELFF.

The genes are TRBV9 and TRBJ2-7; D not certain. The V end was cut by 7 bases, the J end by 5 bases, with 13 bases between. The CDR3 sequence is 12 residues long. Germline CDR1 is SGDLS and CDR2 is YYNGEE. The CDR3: CASGPGTHEQYF. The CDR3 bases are TGTGCCAGCGGGCCAGGTACCCACGAGCAGTACTTC.

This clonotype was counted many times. This CDR3 is CASRTGGNTGELFF. The DNA of the CDR3 is TGCGCCAGCAGAACAGGGGGTAATACCGGGGAGCTGTTTTTT. The rearrangement uses TRBV4-1 and TRBJ2-2, with 8 bases aligning to TRBD1. CDR3 length equals 14 residues. The V gene end was trimmed by 6 bases and the J gene end by 5 bases; junction bases not matched to a gene: 5. From germline, CDR1 is MGHRA and CDR2 YSYEKL.

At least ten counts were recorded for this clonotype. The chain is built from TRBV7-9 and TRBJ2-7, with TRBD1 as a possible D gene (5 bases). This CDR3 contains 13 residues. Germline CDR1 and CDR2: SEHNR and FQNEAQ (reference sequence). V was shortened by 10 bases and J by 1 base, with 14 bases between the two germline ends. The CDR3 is CATTWGPSYEQYF. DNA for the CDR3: TGTGCCACCACCTGGGGCCCTTCCTACGAGCAGTACTTC.

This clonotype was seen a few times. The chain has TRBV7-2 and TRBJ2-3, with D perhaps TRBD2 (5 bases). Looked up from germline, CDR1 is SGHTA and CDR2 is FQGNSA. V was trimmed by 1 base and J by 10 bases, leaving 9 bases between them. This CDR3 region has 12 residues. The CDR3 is CASSLGGRSQYF. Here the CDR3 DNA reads TGTGCCAGCAGCTTAGGAGGGAGATCGCAGTATTTT.

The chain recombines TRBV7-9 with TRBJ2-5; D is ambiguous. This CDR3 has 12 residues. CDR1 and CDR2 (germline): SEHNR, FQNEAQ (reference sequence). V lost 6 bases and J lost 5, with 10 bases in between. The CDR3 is CASRLLRETQYF. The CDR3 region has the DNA TGTGCCAGCAGGCTTCTCCGCGAGACCCAGTACTTC.